Below, 18 T cell receptor beta chains from the same sample are listed, as sequenced in a study of cytomegalovirus exposure and HLA in healthy donors. Primers included in the PCR were 60 Vbeta and 13 Jbeta primers. Profiled with immunoSEQ multiplex PCR; TCRdb holds only in-frame clones, not every one. The sample has about 98,000 clones, approximately 78% seen once. The sequencing input was PBMCs. The receptors derive from a middle-aged man in good health and CMV-seronegative.

This chain joins TRBV7-9 and TRBJ2-7, with D tentatively TRBD1 (7 bases). This CDR3 contains 14 residues. V shed 0 bases and J shed 6 bases, with 12 bases lying between them. Germline V gene sequence: CDR1 SEHNR, CDR2 FQNEAQ (reference sequence). The CDR3 DNA is TGTGCCAGCAGCTTAGCGAGACAGGGAGGCGAGCAGTACTTC. Translation: CASSLARQGGEQYF.

In this sample, this clone turned up a few times. V gene TRBV5-5 combines with J gene TRBJ2-5, with 7 bases that match TRBD1. TRBJ2-7 explains the end of the DNA better; the J call may be wrong. The CDR3 has 15 amino acids. The germline gives CDR1 SGHKS, CDR2 YYEKEE (reference sequence). The CDR3 DNA reads as TGTGCCAGCAGCCCGTCAAGTCCAGGGGGCTACGAGCAGTACTTC. Translation: CASSPSSPGGYEQYF.

This clone was observed once. The V and J genes are TRBV27 and TRBJ2-5; 7 nucleotides agree with TRBD1. V shed 4 bases and J 4 bases; nucleotides not matched to a gene: 9. This CDR3 is built from 15 residues. Germline V CDR1 and CDR2: MNHEY, SMNVEV (reference sequence). This CDR3 is CASSSTGTAAETQYF. The DNA for the CDR3 is TGTGCCAGCAGTTCAACCGGGACAGCGGCAGAGACCCAGTACTTC.

The chain is built from TRBV5-1 and TRBJ2-3, with a possible D match to TRBD2 (5 bases). The CDR3 covers 15 residues. The germline gives CDR1 SGHRS, CDR2 YFSETQ. Trimming removed 1 base at V and 0 bases at J, with 9 bases between. This CDR3 is CASSLPEASTDTQYF. The CDR3 coding sequence is TGCGCCAGCAGCTTGCCGGAGGCTAGCACAGATACGCAGTATTTT. Filled out from reference TRBV5-1 and TRBJ2-3, the complete variable domain reads KAGVTQTPRYLIKTRGQQVTLSCSPISGHRSVSWYQQTPGQGLQFLFEYFSETQRNKGNFPGRFSGRQFSNSRSEMNVSTLELGDSALYLCASSLPEASTDTQYFGPGTRLTVL.

This rearrangement joins TRBV19 to TRBJ2-3; 14 nucleotides agree with TRBD2. Per the germline V gene, CDR1 is LNHDA and CDR2 is SQIVND (reference sequence). This CDR3 is built from 17 residues. Trimming at V came to 9 bases and at J to 6 bases, leaving 14 bases not matched to a gene. The CDR3 region is CASQKLGTSGGLDTQYF. CDR3 DNA sequence: TGTGCCAGCCAGAAACTAGGGACTAGCGGGGGTCTGGATACGCAGTATTTT.

The V gene is TRBV5-6, the J gene TRBJ1-3; D call uncertain. Germline V lookup: CDR1 SGHDT, CDR2 YYEEEE. The CDR3 spans 15 residues. Trimming pared 0 bases from V and 2 bases from J, leaving 9 bases between. The CDR3 DNA sequence: TGTGCCAGCAGCTTGGGCGGCGGGACTGGAAACACCATATATTTT. It specifies CASSLGGGTGNTIYF.

The chain employs TRBV5-6 and TRBJ2-2; 11 bases are a match to TRBD2. CDR3 length: 16 residues. CDR1 SGHDT and CDR2 YYEEEE come from the germline V gene. V shed 1 base and J 1 base; nucleotides not matched to a gene: 0. CDR3 protein: CASSLTSGGNTGELFF. In DNA form, the CDR3 reads TGTGCCAGCAGCTTGACTAGCGGGGGGAACACCGGGGAGCTGTTTTTT.

The rearrangement links TRBV9 to TRBJ1-1; 8 bases map to TRBD1. The germline V gene has CDR1 SGDLS and CDR2 YYNGEE. CDR3 length equals 19 residues. After removal of 4 bases from V and 0 bases from J, the junction contained 17 bases not matched to a gene. The CDR3 DNA reads TGTGCCAGCAGCTCATCGCCCGGATGGGACAGGTCAATGAACACTGAAGCTTTCTTT. Translation: CASSSSPGWDRSMNTEAFF.

V usage is TRBV27 and J usage is TRBJ1-1, with a tentative D call TRBD1 (6 bases). CDR1 MNHEY and CDR2 SMNVEV come from the germline V gene (reference sequence). The CDR3 runs 15 residues. V was pared by 6 bases and J by 6 bases, with 20 bases between. The CDR3 here is CASRPGDFWRAEAFF. The CDR3 DNA is TGTGCCAGCAGGCCAGGGGATTTTTGGCGGGCTGAAGCTTTCTTT.

The rearrangement links TRBV27 to TRBJ2-7; 12 bases are shared with TRBD2. CDR1 is MNHEY, CDR2 SMNVEV, per germline (reference sequence). This CDR3 comprises 17 residues. V lost 2 bases, J lost 5 bases, and 10 bases stayed unmatched. CDR3 sequence reads: CASSLLAGGRSANEQYF. CDR3 nucleotide sequence: TGTGCCAGCAGTTTACTAGCGGGGGGGCGGTCAGCCAACGAGCAGTACTTC.

The chain recombines TRBV2 with TRBJ2-7, with 8 bases identical to TRBD1. The CDR3 consists of 13 residues. Germline CDR1 and CDR2: SNHLY and FYNNEI. With V trimmed by 6 bases and J by 5 bases, 6 bases remained unmatched. CDR3 DNA: TGTGCCAGCAGGTGGACAGGGAGGAACGAGCAGTACTTC. Its protein is CASRWTGRNEQYF. The variable domain in full, completed from reference TRBV2 and TRBJ2-7, reads EPEVTQTPSHQVTQMGQEVILRCVPISNHLYFYWYRQILGQKVEFLVSFYNNEISEKSEIFDDQFSVERPDGSNFTLKIRSTKLEDSAMYFCASRWTGRNEQYFGPGTRLTVT.

In its sample, this clone was seen once. The chain employs TRBV13 and TRBJ2-2; no reliable D call. The CDR3 has 12 residues. Germline V CDR1 and CDR2: PRHDT, FYEKMQ (reference sequence). Trimming took 6 bases from V and 5 from J, leaving 7 bases between them. The CDR3: CASRTGTGELFF. CDR3 coding DNA: TGTGCCAGCAGAACCGGGACCGGGGAGCTGTTTTTT.

The gene calls are TRBV7-2 and TRBJ1-6; 8 bases map to TRBD1. The CDR3 covers 15 residues. The germline V gene has CDR1 SGHTA and CDR2 FQGNSA. V lost 5 bases and J lost 9; bases outside the gene matches: 9. CDR3 loop: CASSPHGQGGSPLHF. The CDR3 DNA sequence: TGTGCCAGCAGCCCACACGGACAGGGTGGTTCACCCCTCCACTTT.

This sequence joins TRBV7-2 and TRBJ2-5; 9 bases are a match to TRBD1. The ends lost 1 base at V and 4 bases at J; junction bases unmatched: 7. The CDR3 loop spans 16 amino acids. Germline CDR1 reads SGHTA; CDR2 reads FQGNSA. CDR3: CASSLEGQGFVETQYF. The CDR3 bases are TGTGCCAGCAGCTTAGAGGGACAGGGTTTCGTAGAGACCCAGTACTTC.

The V call is TRBV7-5, the J call TRBJ2-1; the D call in the table, TRBD2, was not verified against the DNA. TRBV7-5 is a listed pseudogene. The CDR3 is 15 residues long. The CDR3 region has the DNA TGTGTCAGAAGCTTAGAAGGTTGCGACGCGGATGAGCAGTTCTTC. Its translation: CVRSLEGCDADEQFF.

The chain has TRBV29-1 and TRBJ2-5, with 8 bases aligning to TRBD2. V lost 3 bases and J lost 10; bases outside the gene matches: 4. The CDR3 is 11 amino acids. The germline CDR1 and CDR2 sequences are SQVTM and ANQGSEA. The CDR3 loop reads CSVDARGGQYF. The CDR3 nucleotides read TGCAGCGTTGACGCACGGGGGGGCCAGTACTTC.

This clone came up once. The rearrangement uses TRBV9 and TRBJ2-7; D possibly corresponds to TRBD2 (6 bases). V gave up 4 bases and J gave up 2 bases, with 16 bases separating them. Germline CDR1 is SGDLS and CDR2 is YYNGEE. The CDR3 extends over 15 amino acids. The CDR3 DNA reads TGTGCCAGCAGCCCCGGACCGGGGGAGGCCTACGAGCAGTACTTC. Its translation is CASSPGPGEAYEQYF. The entire variable domain, with the rest obtained from reference TRBV9 and TRBJ2-7, is as follows: DSGVTQTPKHLITATGQRVTLRCSPRSGDLSVYWYQQSLDQGLQFLIQYYNGEERAKGNILERFSAQQFPDLHSELNLSSLELGDSALYFCASSPGPGEAYEQYFGPGTRLTVT.

This sequence joins TRBV28 and TRBJ1-3; tentatively, D is TRBD1 (6 bases). Trimming took 5 bases from V and 0 from J, leaving 17 bases between them. The CDR3 loop spans 17 amino acids. Germline assignment: CDR1 MDHEN and CDR2 SYDVKM. The CDR3 DNA reads as TGTGCCAGCAGTGGCCCCCAGGGGATCGGCTCTGGAAACACCATATATTTT. Amino acid sequence: CASSGPQGIGSGNTIYF. Using reference TRBV28 and TRBJ1-3 for the parts outside the CDR3, the full variable domain is DVKVTQSSRYLVKRTGEKVFLECVQDMDHENMFWYRQDPGLGLRLIYFSYDVKMKEKGDIPEGYSVSREKKERFSLILESASTNQTSMYLCASSGPQGIGSGNTIYFGEGSWLTVV.